This TCR beta chain was observed in a study of shared clonotypes between healthy human individuals. Worth noting for this clone: Antigen specificity is unknown.

Overall study results and limits: Naive CD4 clonotypes overlapped across a handful of donors at roughly 4.5%. Larger estimated richness was generally recorded for naive subsets relative to memory subsets.

The CDR3 extends over 13 amino acids. CDR1 is GTSNPN, CDR2 SVGIG, per germline (reference sequence). With 8 bases removed from V and 0 bases from J, the gap between germline ends came to 13 bases. Genomic DNA (from each subset) was split evenly across several immunoSEQ plates. Original analysis: Junction-only sequences without quality scores were provided by ImmunoSEQ, so filtering was different. Here immunoSEQ multiplex PCR was the method, and the copy in TCRdb shows in-frame clones only, minus some. The D gene and trimming were derived from the DNA, and the V and J assignments and clone size from that table. The table has some 2.3 million clones, 85% to 95% seen once.

The sample consisted of naive CD4+ T cells from PBMCs. Subset here: CD45RA+ positively selected. This TCR derives from a man between 18 and 35 years old in good health. Some clones in this sample may be carry-over from other donors' samples. The chain uses TRBV30 and TRBJ1-1; tentatively, D is TRBD1 (5 bases). The CDR3 loop reads CARTGGMNTEAFF. The CDR3 DNA reads TGTGCCCGTACCGGGGGAATGAACACTGAAGCTTTCTTT.